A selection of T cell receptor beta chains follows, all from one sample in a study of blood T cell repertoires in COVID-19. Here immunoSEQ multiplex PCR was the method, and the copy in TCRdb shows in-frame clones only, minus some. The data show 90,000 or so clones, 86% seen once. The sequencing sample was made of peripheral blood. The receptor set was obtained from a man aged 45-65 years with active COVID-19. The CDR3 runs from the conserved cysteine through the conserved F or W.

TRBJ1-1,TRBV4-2,CASSFYREYTEAFF
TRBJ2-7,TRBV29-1,CSVGPSGEVPYEQYF
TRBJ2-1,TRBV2,CASNAGGLNNEQFF
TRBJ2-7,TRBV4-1,CASSQLPSYEQYF
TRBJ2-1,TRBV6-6,CASSENRGYYNEQFF
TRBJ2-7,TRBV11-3,CASSSTEGAGSYEQYF
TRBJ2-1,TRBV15,CATSGRNEQFF
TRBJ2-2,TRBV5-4,CASSQSGLAGGAGELFF
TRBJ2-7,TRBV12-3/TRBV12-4,CASSFSYEQYF
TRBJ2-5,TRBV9,CASSVGVHPETQYF
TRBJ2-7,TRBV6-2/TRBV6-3,CASSPGQGASYEQYF
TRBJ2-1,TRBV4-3,CASSQGVAGGPDEQFF
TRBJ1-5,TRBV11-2,CASSLGGQGPLYQPQHF
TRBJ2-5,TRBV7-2,CASSSLETQYF
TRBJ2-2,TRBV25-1,CASSDTNTGELFF
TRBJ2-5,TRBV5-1,CASSLERPQETQYF
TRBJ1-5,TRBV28,CASSYSGTGVGNQPQHF
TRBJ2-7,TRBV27,CASSRGRNYEQYF
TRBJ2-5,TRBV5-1,CASSLLAGGVETQYF
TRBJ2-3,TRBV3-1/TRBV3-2,CASSGRGTDTQYF
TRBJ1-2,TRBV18,CASSPSPQGGGRGGYTF
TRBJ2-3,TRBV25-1,CASSEFGGGTDTQYF
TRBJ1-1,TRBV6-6,CASSTRDLRWGTEAFF
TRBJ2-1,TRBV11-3,CASSLSWDRVRVQQFF
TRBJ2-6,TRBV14,CASSPPYSPGANVLTF
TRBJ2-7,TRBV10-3,CAISKRGSYEQYF
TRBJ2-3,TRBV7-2,CASSLVAGFTDTQYF
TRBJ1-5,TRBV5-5,CASSLGARGSQPQHF
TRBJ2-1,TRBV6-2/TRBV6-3,CASSPTSGLYNEQFF
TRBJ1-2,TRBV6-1,CASSEGGAAPTGYTF
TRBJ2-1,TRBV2,CASSERASGGWNEQFF
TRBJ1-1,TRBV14,CASRGTGQGGREAFF
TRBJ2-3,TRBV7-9,CASSPLTTRLAPTDTQYF
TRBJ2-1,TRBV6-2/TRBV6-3,CASSHSGPYNEQFF